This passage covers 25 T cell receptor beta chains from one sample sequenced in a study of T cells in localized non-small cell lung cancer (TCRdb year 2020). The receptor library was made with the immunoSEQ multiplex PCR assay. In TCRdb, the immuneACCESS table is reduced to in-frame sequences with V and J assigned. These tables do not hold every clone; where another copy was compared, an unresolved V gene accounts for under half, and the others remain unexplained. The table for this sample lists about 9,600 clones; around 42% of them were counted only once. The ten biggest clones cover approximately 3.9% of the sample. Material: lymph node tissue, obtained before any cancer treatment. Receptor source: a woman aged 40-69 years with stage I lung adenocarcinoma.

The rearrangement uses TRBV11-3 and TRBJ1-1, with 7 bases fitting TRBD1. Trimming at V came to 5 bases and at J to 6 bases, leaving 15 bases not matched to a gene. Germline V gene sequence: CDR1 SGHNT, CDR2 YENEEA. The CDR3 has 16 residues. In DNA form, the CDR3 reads TGTGCCAGCAGCCCCCCGCAAGGGACAGTGGGCTCTGAAGCTTTCTTT. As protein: CASSPPQGTVGSEAFF.

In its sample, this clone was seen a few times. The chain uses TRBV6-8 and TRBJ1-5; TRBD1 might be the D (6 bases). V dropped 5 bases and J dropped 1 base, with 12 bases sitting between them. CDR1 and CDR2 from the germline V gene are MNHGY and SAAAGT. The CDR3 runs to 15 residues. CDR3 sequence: CASSEAQGSNQPQHF. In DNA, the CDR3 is TGTGCCAGCAGTGAGGCACAGGGAAGCAATCAGCCCCAGCATTTT.

CDR3 protein: CASSIRPQGRSNQPQHF. The CDR3 nucleotides are TGTGCCAGTAGTATACGGCCGCAGGGAAGGAGCAATCAGCCCCAGCATTTT. The chain links TRBV19 to TRBJ1-5; possible D gene TRBD1, 5 bases. CDR3 size: 17 residues. In germline, CDR1 is LNHDA, CDR2 SQIVND (reference sequence). The germline V and J ends were trimmed by 2 bases and 1 base, with 15 bases remaining between them.

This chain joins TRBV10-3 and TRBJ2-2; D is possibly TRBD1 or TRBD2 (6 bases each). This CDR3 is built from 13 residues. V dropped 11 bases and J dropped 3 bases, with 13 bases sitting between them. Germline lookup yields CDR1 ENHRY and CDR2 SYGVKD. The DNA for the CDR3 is TGTGCCCATCGGGGGCCTGACACCGGGGAGCTGTTTTTT. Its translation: CAHRGPDTGELFF.

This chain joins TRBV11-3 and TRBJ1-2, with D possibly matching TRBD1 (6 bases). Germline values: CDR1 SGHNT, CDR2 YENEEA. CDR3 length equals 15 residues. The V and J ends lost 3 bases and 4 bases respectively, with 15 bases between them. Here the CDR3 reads CASSFRGHASYGYTF. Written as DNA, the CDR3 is TGTGCCAGCAGCTTTCGGGGGCACGCGAGCTATGGCTACACCTTC.

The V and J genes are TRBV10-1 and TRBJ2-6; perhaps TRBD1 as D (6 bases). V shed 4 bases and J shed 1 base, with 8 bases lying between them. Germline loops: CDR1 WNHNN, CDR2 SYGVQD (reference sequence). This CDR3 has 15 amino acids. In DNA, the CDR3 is TGCGCCAGCAGTGGAGGGGGATCTGGGGCCAACGTCCTGACTTTC. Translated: CASSGGGSGANVLTF.

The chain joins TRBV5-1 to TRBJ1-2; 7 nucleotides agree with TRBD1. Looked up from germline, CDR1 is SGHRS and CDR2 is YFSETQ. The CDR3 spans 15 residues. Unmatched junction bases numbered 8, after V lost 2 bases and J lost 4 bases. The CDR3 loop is CASSFQGGPSYGYTF. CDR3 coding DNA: TGCGCCAGCAGCTTCCAGGGGGGCCCTAGCTATGGCTACACCTTC. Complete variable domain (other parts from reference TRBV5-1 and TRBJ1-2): KAGVTQTPRYLIKTRGQQVTLSCSPISGHRSVSWYQQTPGQGLQFLFEYFSETQRNKGNFPGRFSGRQFSNSRSEMNVSTLELGDSALYLCASSFQGGPSYGYTFGSGTRLTVV.

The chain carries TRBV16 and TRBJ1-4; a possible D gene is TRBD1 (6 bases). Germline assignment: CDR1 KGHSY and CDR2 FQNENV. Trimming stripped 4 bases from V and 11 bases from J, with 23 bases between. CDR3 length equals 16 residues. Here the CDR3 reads CASSPQGPTSRGKLFF. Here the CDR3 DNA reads TGTGCCAGCAGCCCCCAGGGGCCAACTTCGCGGGGGAAACTGTTTTTT.

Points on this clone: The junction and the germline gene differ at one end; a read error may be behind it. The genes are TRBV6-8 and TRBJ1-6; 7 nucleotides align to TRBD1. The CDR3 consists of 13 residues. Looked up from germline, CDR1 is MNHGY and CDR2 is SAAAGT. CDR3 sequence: CAISGTESSPLHF. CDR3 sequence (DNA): TGTGCCATCAGTGGGACAGAGAGCTCACCCCTCCACTTT.

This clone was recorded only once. The DNA for the CDR3 is TGTGCTAGTGGTTTGGGGCGGGGAATCAATCTAGCAGATACGCAGTATTTT. It translates to CASGLGRGINLADTQYF. The V and J genes are TRBV12-5 and TRBJ2-3; possibly TRBD2 for D (6 bases). Trimming stripped 1 base from V and 4 bases from J, with 18 bases between. The CDR3 extends over 17 amino acids. CDR1 and CDR2 from the germline V gene are LGHNT and FRNRAP.

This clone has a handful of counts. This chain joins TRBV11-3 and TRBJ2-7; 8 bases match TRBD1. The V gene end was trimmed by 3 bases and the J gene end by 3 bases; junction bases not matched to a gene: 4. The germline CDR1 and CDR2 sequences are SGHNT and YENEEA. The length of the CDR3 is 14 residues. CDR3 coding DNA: TGTGCCAGCAGCTTGTCAGGACAGGGCTACGAGCAGTACTTC. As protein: CASSLSGQGYEQYF.

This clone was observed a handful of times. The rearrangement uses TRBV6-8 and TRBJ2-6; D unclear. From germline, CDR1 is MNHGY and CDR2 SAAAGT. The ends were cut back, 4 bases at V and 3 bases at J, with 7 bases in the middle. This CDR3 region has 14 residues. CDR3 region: CASSSSLGANVLTF. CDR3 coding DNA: TGTGCCAGCAGTTCAAGCCTTGGGGCCAACGTCCTGACTTTC.

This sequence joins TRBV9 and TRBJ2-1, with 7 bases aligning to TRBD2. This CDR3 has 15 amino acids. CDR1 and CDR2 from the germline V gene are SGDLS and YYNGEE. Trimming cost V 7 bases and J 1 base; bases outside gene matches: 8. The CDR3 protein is CASVVLRGSYNEQFF. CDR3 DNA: TGTGCCAGCGTCGTTCTGCGGGGGTCCTACAATGAGCAGTTCTTC.

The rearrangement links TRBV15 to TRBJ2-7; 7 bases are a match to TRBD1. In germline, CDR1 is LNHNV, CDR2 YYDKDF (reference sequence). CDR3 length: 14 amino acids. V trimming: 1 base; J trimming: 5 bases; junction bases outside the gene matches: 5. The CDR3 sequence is CATSRGRGSDEQYF. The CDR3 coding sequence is TGTGCCACCAGCAGAGGCAGGGGGAGCGACGAGCAGTACTTC.

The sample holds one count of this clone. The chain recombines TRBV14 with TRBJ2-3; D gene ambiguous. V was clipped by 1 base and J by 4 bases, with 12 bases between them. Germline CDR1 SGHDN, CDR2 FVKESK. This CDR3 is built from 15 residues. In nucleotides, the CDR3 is TGTGCCAGCAGCCAAGGAACCCTGCTGGCAGATACGCAGTATTTT. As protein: CASSQGTLLADTQYF.

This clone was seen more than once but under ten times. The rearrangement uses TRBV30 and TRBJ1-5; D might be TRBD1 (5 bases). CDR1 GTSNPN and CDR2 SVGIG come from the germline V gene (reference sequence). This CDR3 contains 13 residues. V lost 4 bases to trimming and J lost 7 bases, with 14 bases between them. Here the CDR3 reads CAWTGTSGQPQHF. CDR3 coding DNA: TGTGCCTGGACGGGGACCTCGGGGCAGCCCCAGCATTTT.

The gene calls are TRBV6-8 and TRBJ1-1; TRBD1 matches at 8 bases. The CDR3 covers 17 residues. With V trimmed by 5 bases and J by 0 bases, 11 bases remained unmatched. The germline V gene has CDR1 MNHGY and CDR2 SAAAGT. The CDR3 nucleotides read TGTGCCAGCAGTCCGGGACAGGCCACGAGGATGAACACTGAAGCTTTCTTT. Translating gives CASSPGQATRMNTEAFF.

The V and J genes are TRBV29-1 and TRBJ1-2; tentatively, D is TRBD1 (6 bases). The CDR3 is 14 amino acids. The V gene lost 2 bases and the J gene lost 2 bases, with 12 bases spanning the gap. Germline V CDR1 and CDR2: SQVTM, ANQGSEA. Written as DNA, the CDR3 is TGCAGCGTTGAATCCCCTGACAGGAACTATGGCTACACCTTC. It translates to CSVESPDRNYGYTF.

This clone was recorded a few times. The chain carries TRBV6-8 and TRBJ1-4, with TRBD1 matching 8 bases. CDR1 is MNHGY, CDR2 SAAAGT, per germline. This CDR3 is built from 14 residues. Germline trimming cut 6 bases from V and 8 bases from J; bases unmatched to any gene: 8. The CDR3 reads CASSPGTGNEKLFF. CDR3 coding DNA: TGTGCCAGCAGCCCCGGGACAGGCAACGAAAAACTGTTTTTT.

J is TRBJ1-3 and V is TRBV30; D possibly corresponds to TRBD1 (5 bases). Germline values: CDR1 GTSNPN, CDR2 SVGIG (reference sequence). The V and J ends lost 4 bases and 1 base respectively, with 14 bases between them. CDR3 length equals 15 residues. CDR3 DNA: TGTGCCTGGACTAACCCCCACAGGTCTGGAAACACCATATATTTT. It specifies CAWTNPHRSGNTIYF. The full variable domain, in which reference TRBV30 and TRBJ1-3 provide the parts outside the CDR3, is SQTIHQWPATLVQPVGSPLSLECTVEGTSNPNLYWYRQAAGRGLQLLFYSVGIGQISSEVPQNLSASRPQDRQFILSSKKLLLSDSGFYLCAWTNPHRSGNTIYFGEGSWLTVV.

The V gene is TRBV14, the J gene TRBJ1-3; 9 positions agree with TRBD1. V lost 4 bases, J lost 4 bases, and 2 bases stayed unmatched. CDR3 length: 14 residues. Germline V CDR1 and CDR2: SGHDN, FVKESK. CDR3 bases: TGTGCCAGCAGCCCGGGACAGGGAGGAAACACCATATATTTT. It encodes CASSPGQGGNTIYF.

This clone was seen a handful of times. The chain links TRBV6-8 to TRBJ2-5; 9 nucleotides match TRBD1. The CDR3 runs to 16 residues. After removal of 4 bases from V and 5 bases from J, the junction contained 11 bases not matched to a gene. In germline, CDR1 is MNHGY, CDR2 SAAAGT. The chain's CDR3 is CASSSGQGGIGETQYF. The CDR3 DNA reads TGTGCCAGCAGTTCGGGACAGGGAGGGATCGGGGAGACCCAGTACTTC.

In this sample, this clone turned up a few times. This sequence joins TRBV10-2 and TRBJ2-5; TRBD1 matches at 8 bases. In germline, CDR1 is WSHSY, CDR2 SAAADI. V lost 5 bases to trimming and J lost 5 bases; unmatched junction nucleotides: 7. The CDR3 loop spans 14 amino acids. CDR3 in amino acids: CASSSLTGVETQYF. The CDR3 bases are TGCGCCAGCAGTTCCCTGACAGGGGTTGAGACCCAGTACTTC.

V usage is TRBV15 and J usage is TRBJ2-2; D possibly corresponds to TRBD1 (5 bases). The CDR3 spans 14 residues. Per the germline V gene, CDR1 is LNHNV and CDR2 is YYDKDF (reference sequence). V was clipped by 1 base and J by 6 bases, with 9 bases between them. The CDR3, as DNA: TGTGCCACCAGCAGAGCGGTAGGGGCCGGGGAGCTGTTTTTT. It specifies CATSRAVGAGELFF.

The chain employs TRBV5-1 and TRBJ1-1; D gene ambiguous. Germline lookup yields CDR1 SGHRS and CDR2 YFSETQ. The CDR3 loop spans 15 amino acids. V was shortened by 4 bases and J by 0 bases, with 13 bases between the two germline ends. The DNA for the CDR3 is TGCGCCAGCAGCCCCCTTACCGGGGTGAACACTGAAGCTTTCTTT. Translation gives CASSPLTGVNTEAFF.